The source of this TCR beta chain is a study of PD-1 blockade in classical Hodgkin lymphoma. The method was immunoSEQ multiplex PCR; TCRdb's version includes in-frame clones alone and lacks a portion of them. Here the sample spans more than 40,000 clones, roughly 70% being singletons. Regarding the study as a whole: At C4D1, TCR diversity had climbed significantly for CD4+ cells, though not for CD8+ cells.

On this clone: No antigen is known for it.

The CDR3 consists of 14 residues. Between the trimmed V and J ends, which lost 5 bases and 1 base, there was a span of 9 bases. Germline V CDR1 and CDR2: MNHNS, SASEGT. Every patient was affected by relapse after autologous stem cell transplantation, while exposure to brentuximab vedotin was not uniform. This clonotype was sampled from a human donor with classical Hodgkin lymphoma. This rearrangement joins TRBV6-1 to TRBJ1-5; D call uncertain. The source was peripheral blood mononuclear cells (PBMCs), collected at baseline. The CDR3 region is CASSTEKSNQPQHF. The CDR3 region has the DNA TGTGCCAGCAGTACTGAGAAGAGCAATCAGCCCCAGCATTTT.